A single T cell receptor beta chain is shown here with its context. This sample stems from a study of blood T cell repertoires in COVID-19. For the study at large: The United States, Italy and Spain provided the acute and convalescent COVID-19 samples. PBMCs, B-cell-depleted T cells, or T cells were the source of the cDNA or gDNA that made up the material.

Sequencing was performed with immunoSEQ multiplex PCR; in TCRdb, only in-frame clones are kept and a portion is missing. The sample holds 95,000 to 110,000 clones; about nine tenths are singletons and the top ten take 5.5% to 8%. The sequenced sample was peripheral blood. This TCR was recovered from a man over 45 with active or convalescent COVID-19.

The chain's CDR3 is CSALTGEAQHF. The CDR3 DNA reads TGCAGTGCCTTGACAGGAGAAGCCCAGCATTTT. The genes are TRBV20-1 and TRBJ1-5; TRBD1 is a possible D gene (6 bases). This CDR3 has 11 amino acids. Germline V CDR1 and CDR2: DFQATT, SNEGSKA (reference sequence). The ends were cut back, 6 bases at V and 11 bases at J, with 14 bases in the middle.